The TCR beta chain under discussion was sequenced for a study of PD-1 blockade in classical Hodgkin lymphoma. Described time point: newly diagnosed, previously untreated cHL patient sample. The table came from immunoSEQ multiplex PCR; TCRdb's copy has only in-frame clones and leaves some out. Of about 46,000 clones listed, approximately 90% were seen once; the top ten hold 4.5% to 6%. To note about this clone: The antigen remains undetermined.

The ends lost 7 bases at V and 5 bases at J; junction bases unmatched: 10. Germline V gives CDR1 LNHDA, CDR2 SQIVND (reference sequence). The CDR3 contains 15 residues. Points from the study as a whole: Factors driving the repertoire differences, possibly disease activity or prior therapy, remain undefined. Before treatment, TCR diversity in newly diagnosed patients was reportedly lower than in healthy donors.

This clonotype originated in a human donor with classical Hodgkin lymphoma. The V and J genes are TRBV19 and TRBJ2-1; TRBD1 agrees at 8 bases. Sample: peripheral blood mononuclear cells (PBMCs). The CDR3 coding sequence is TGTGCCAGTAAGTTGGAGGGCAGGGGGCACAATGAGCAGTTCTTC. It encodes CASKLEGRGHNEQFF.